This is a list of T cell receptor beta chains from one sample in a study. MiXCR was run by TCRdb on the RT-PCR reads, yielding one entry per CDR3 protein. The table lists 550,000 to 750,000 distinct CDR3 sequences, 12% to 15% of them singletons. What was sequenced was memory CD4+ T cells from blood. These receptors were taken from a female donor in good health, serving as a healthy control. CDR3s include the opening cysteine and the closing phenylalanine or tryptophan. Fields, in order: J gene, V gene, clone size, D gene, CDR3 protein, CDR3 DNA. D genes are given only for firm matches. Part of the rows lack a size; the others show once, few, many or a class for expanded clones.

J gene: TRBJ1-4
V gene: TRBV18
clone size: NA
D gene: TRBD1
CDR3 protein: CASSPPGQAAEKLFF
CDR3 DNA: TGTGCCAGCTCACCTCCGGGACAGGCGGCTGAAAAACTGTTTTTT

J gene: TRBJ2-7
V gene: TRBV6-2/TRBV6-3
clone size: few
D gene: NA
CDR3 protein: CASSYPGPSNSYEQYF
CDR3 DNA: TGTGCCAGCAGTTACCCGGGACCCAGCAACTCCTACGAGCAGTACTTC

J gene: TRBJ1-1
V gene: TRBV20-1
clone size: few
D gene: TRBD1
CDR3 protein: CSARRTGVNTEAFF
CDR3 DNA: TGCAGTGCTAGACGGACAGGGGTGAACACTGAAGCTTTCTTT

J gene: TRBJ1-3
V gene: TRBV7-2
clone size: few
D gene: TRBD1
CDR3 protein: CASSLGQGAFSVRNTIYF
CDR3 DNA: TGTGCCAGCAGCTTAGGTCAGGGGGCTTTTTCGGTTCGCAACACCATATATTTT

J gene: TRBJ2-2
V gene: TRBV9
clone size: NA
D gene: TRBD2
CDR3 protein: CASSVGTSPNTGELFF
CDR3 DNA: TGTGCCAGCAGCGTAGGGACTAGCCCGAACACCGGGGAGCTGTTTTTT

J gene: TRBJ2-3
V gene: TRBV6-2/TRBV6-3
clone size: NA
D gene: NA
CDR3 protein: CASSYYRDTDTQYF
CDR3 DNA: TGTGCCAGCAGTTATTACAGGGACACAGATACGCAGTATTTT

J gene: TRBJ2-3
V gene: TRBV7-3
clone size: many
D gene: TRBD2
CDR3 protein: CASSNSGRARDTQYF
CDR3 DNA: TGTGCCAGCAGCAATAGCGGGAGGGCCAGAGATACGCAGTATTTT

J gene: TRBJ2-1
V gene: TRBV20-1
clone size: NA
D gene: NA
CDR3 protein: CSARDVLGDNEQFF
CDR3 DNA: TGCAGTGCTAGAGATGTCCTCGGGGACAATGAGCAGTTCTTC

J gene: TRBJ2-2
V gene: TRBV20-1
clone size: NA
D gene: TRBD2
CDR3 protein: CSAPGGGTNTGELFF
CDR3 DNA: TGCAGTGCTCCCGGGGGGGGTACGAACACCGGGGAGCTGTTTTTT

J gene: TRBJ2-3
V gene: TRBV9
clone size: NA
D gene: NA
CDR3 protein: CASSVGADPTDTQYF
CDR3 DNA: TGTGCCAGCAGCGTAGGGGCAGATCCCACAGATACGCAGTATTTT

J gene: TRBJ1-1
V gene: TRBV6-5
clone size: many
D gene: TRBD1
CDR3 protein: CASRRTGMFTEAFF
CDR3 DNA: TGTGCCAGCAGACGGACAGGGATGTTCACTGAAGCTTTCTTT

J gene: TRBJ2-1
V gene: TRBV28
clone size: NA
D gene: NA
CDR3 protein: CASSPPGAGAYNEQFF
CDR3 DNA: TGTGCCAGCAGCCCCCCCGGGGCAGGGGCCTACAATGAGCAGTTCTTC

J gene: TRBJ1-5
V gene: TRBV5-1
clone size: few
D gene: NA
CDR3 protein: CASSLGSGLEQPQHF
CDR3 DNA: TGCGCCAGCAGCTTGGGATCAGGGTTGGAGCAGCCCCAGCATTTT

J gene: TRBJ1-1
V gene: TRBV12-3/TRBV12-4
clone size: NA
D gene: TRBD1
CDR3 protein: CASRRGHNTEAFF
CDR3 DNA: TGTGCCAGCAGGAGGGGGCATAACACTGAAGCTTTCTTT

J gene: TRBJ1-5
V gene: TRBV18
clone size: few
D gene: NA
CDR3 protein: CASSYQGDDQPQHF
CDR3 DNA: TGTGCCAGCTCCTACCAGGGAGACGATCAGCCCCAGCATTTT

J gene: TRBJ2-2
V gene: TRBV6-5
clone size: few
D gene: TRBD2
CDR3 protein: CASSYLGLAETGELFF
CDR3 DNA: TGTGCCAGCAGTTACTTGGGACTAGCAGAGACCGGGGAGCTGTTTTTT

J gene: TRBJ1-3
V gene: TRBV5-1
clone size: NA
D gene: NA
CDR3 protein: CASSRLGEDTIYF
CDR3 DNA: TGCGCCAGCAGCCGACTCGGGGAGGACACCATATATTTT

J gene: TRBJ1-1
V gene: TRBV10-3
clone size: few
D gene: NA
CDR3 protein: CAISDARNTEAFF
CDR3 DNA: TGTGCCATCAGTGACGCGCGGAACACTGAAGCTTTCTTT

J gene: TRBJ2-7
V gene: TRBV4-2
clone size: many
D gene: NA
CDR3 protein: CASSQDKASYEQYF
CDR3 DNA: TGTGCCAGCAGCCAAGATAAAGCCTCCTACGAGCAGTACTTC

J gene: TRBJ2-2
V gene: TRBV20-1
clone size: few
D gene: TRBD2
CDR3 protein: CSASLGGNGELFF
CDR3 DNA: TGCAGTGCTAGTTTGGGGGGGAACGGGGAGCTGTTTTTT

J gene: TRBJ1-2
V gene: TRBV5-6
clone size: NA
D gene: NA
CDR3 protein: CASSFGREGTF
CDR3 DNA: TGTGCCAGCAGCTTCGGCCGGGAAGGAACCTTC

J gene: TRBJ1-5
V gene: TRBV7-2
clone size: NA
D gene: TRBD1
CDR3 protein: CASSPQSTGGNQPQHF
CDR3 DNA: TGTGCCAGCAGCCCCCAGTCGACAGGGGGCAATCAGCCCCAGCATTTT

J gene: TRBJ1-5
V gene: TRBV6-1
clone size: few
D gene: NA
CDR3 protein: CASRVPGDGDNQPQHF
CDR3 DNA: TGTGCCAGCAGAGTGCCAGGCGATGGGGACAATCAGCCCCAGCATTTT

J gene: TRBJ2-7
V gene: TRBV19
clone size: NA
D gene: NA
CDR3 protein: CASSPDRLGSQYF
CDR3 DNA: TGTGCCAGTAGTCCCGATAGGCTCGGTTCGCAGTACTTC

J gene: TRBJ2-7
V gene: TRBV18
clone size: NA
D gene: NA
CDR3 protein: CASSPSYRGGYEQYF
CDR3 DNA: TGTGCCAGCTCACCAAGCTATCGCGGAGGCTACGAGCAGTACTTC

J gene: TRBJ2-2
V gene: TRBV6-6
clone size: few
D gene: NA
CDR3 protein: CASSTLQGGSNTGELFF
CDR3 DNA: TGTGCCAGCAGTACCTTACAGGGAGGGTCAAACACCGGGGAGCTGTTTTTT

J gene: TRBJ2-3
V gene: TRBV5-1
clone size: many
D gene: TRBD1
CDR3 protein: CASSYGQDTDTQYF
CDR3 DNA: TGCGCCAGCAGCTACGGACAGGACACAGATACGCAGTATTTT

J gene: TRBJ2-1
V gene: TRBV19
clone size: NA
D gene: TRBD1
CDR3 protein: CASADRGNEQFF
CDR3 DNA: TGTGCCAGTGCTGACAGGGGCAATGAGCAGTTCTTC